This T cell receptor (beta chain) appears in the sequencing data of a study of T cells in localized non-small cell lung cancer. Findings of the study overall: Clonality peaked in uninvolved adjacent lung rather than tumor. An association was observed between higher blood T cell density and longer overall survival.

The repertoire was sequenced with immunoSEQ multiplex PCR; TCRdb's copy has only in-frame clones and lacks some. The table lists roughly 84,000 clones, 85% to 90% of them singletons. Notes on this clone: The antigen is not known.

The germline gives CDR1 ENHRY, CDR2 SYGVKD. This CDR3 comprises 17 residues. The V end lost 10 bases, the J end lost 1 base, and 23 bases lay between the germline ends. The sample here was peripheral blood, taken before any cancer treatment. The origin of this receptor is a woman aged 35 to 70 with stage I squamous cell lung carcinoma. The chain carries TRBV10-3 and TRBJ1-5; a weak D match, TRBD1 (6 bases). This chain's CDR3 is CATAFSTGTGSNQPQHF. CDR3 bases: TGTGCCACCGCCTTCTCCACAGGGACGGGAAGCAATCAGCCCCAGCATTTT.